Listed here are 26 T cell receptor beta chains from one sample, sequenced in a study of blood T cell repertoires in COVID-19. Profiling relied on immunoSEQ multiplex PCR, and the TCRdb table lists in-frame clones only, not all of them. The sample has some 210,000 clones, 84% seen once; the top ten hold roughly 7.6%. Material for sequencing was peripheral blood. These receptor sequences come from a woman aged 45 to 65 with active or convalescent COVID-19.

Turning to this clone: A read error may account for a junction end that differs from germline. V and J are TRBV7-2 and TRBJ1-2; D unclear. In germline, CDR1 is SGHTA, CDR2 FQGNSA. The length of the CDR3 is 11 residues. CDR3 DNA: TGTGCCAGCACCTCGACGTGGGCCTACGGCTTC. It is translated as CASTSTWAYGF.

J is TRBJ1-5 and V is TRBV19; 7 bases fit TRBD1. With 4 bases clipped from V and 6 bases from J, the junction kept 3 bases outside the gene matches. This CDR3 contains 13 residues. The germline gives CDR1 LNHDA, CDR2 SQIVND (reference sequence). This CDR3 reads CASSNRGSQPQHF. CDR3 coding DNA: TGTGCCAGTAGTAACAGGGGCAGTCAGCCCCAGCATTTT.

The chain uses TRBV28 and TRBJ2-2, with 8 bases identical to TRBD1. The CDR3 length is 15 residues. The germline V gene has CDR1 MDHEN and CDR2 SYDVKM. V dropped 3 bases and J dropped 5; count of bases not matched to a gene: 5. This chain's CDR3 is CASSLADRETGELFF. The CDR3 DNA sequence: TGTGCCAGCAGTTTGGCGGACAGGGAAACCGGGGAGCTGTTTTTT. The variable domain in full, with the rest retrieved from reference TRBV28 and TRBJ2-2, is DVKVTQSSRYLVKRTGEKVFLECVQDMDHENMFWYRQDPGLGLRLIYFSYDVKMKEKGDIPEGYSVSREKKERFSLILESASTNQTSMYLCASSLADRETGELFFGEGSRLTVL.

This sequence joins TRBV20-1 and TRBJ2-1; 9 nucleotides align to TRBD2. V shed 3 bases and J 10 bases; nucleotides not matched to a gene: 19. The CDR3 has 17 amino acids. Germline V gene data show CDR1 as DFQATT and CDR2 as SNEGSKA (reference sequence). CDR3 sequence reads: CSASQPRTSEGLSEQFF. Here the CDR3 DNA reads TGCAGTGCTAGTCAACCTAGGACTAGCGAAGGACTCAGCGAGCAGTTCTTC.

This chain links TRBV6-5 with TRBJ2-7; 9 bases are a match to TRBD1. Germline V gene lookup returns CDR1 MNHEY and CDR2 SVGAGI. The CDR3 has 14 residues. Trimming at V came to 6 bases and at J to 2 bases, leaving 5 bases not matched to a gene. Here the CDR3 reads CASRYRGLAYEQYF. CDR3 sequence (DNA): TGTGCCAGCAGGTACAGGGGGCTTGCCTACGAGCAGTACTTC.

In nucleotides, the CDR3 is TGTGCCAGTAGTTCTTTAGCCTCGGGCTCCTACAATGAGCAGTTCTTC. This sequence encodes CASSSLASGSYNEQFF. This chain joins TRBV19 and TRBJ2-1; D is undetermined. In germline, CDR1 is LNHDA, CDR2 SQIVND (reference sequence). V was pared by 5 bases and J by 0 bases, with 14 bases between. CDR3 length: 16 amino acids.

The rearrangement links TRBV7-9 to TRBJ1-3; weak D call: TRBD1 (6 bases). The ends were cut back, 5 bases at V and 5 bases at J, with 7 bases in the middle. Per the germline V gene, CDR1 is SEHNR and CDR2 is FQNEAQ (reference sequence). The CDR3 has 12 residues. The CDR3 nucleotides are TGTGCCAGCAGCCAGGGGAGAAACACCATATATTTT. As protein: CASSQGRNTIYF. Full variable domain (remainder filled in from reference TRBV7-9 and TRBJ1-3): DTGVSQNPRHKITKRGQNVTFRCDPISEHNRLYWYRQTLGQGPEFLTYFQNEAQLEKSRLLSDRFSAERPKGSFSTLEIQRTEQGDSAMYLCASSQGRNTIYFGEGSWLTVV.

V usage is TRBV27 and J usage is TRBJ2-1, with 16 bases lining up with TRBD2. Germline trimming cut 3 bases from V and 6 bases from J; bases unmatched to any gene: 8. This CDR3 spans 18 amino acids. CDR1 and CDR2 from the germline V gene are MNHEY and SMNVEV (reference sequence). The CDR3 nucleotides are TGTGCCAGCAGTTTGGCGGGACTAGCGGGAGGGAGGCCCAATGAGCAGTTCTTC. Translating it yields CASSLAGLAGGRPNEQFF.

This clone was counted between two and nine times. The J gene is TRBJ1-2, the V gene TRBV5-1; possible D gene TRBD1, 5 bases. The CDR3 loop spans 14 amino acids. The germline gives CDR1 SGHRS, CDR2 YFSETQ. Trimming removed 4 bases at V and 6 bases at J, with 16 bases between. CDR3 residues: CASSADSNGHGYTF. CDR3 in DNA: TGCGCCAGCAGCGCAGACAGTAATGGCCATGGCTACACCTTC.

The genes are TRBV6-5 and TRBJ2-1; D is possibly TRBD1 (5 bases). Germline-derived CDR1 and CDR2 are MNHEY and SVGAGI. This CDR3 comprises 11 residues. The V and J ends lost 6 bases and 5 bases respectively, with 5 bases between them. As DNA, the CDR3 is TGTGCCAGCAGCAGGGACAATGAGCAGTTCTTC. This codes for CASSRDNEQFF.

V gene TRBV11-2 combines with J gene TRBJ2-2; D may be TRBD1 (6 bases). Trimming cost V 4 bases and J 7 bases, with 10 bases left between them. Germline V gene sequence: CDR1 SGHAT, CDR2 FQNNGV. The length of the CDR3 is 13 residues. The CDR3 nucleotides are TGTGCCAGCAGCTATACAGGGAACGGGGAGCTGTTTTTT. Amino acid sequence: CASSYTGNGELFF. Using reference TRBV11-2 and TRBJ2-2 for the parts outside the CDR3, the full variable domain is EAGVAQSPRYKIIEKRQSVAFWCNPISGHATLYWYQQILGQGPKLLIQFQNNGVVDDSQLPKDRFSAERLKGVDSTLKIQPAKLEDSAVYLCASSYTGNGELFFGEGSRLTVL.

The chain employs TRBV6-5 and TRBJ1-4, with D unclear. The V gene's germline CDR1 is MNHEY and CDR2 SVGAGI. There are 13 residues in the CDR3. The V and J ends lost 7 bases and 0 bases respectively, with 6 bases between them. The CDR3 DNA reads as TGTGCCAGCACCCCAGCAACTAATGAAAAACTGTTTTTT. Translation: CASTPATNEKLFF.

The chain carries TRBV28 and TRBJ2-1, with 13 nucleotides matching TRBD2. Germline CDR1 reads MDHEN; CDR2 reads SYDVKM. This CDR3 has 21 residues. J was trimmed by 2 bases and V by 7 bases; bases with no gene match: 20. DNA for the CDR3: TGTGCCAGCACCGACCTGGGACTAGCGGGATCCTCCGGAGGAACCTACAATGAGCAGTTCTTC. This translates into CASTDLGLAGSSGGTYNEQFF.

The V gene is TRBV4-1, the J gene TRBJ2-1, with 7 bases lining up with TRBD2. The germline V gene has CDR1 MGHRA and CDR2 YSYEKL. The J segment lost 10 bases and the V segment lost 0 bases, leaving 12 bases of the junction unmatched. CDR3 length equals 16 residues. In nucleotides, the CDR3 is TGCGCCAGCAGCCAAGATCGGGGTAGCGGGCGCAGAGAGCAGTTCTTC. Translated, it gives CASSQDRGSGRREQFF.

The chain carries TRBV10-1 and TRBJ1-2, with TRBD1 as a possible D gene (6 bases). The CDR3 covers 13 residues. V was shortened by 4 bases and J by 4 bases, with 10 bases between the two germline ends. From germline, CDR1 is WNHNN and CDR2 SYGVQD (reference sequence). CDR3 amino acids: CASSAQGAYGYTF. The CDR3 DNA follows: TGCGCCAGCAGTGCACAGGGTGCCTATGGCTACACCTTC.

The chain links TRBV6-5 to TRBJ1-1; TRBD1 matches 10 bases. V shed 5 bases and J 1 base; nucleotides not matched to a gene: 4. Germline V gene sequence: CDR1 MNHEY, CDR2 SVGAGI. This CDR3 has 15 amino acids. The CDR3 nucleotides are TGTGCCAGCAGTCCCGGGACAGGGGCGAACACTGAAGCTTTCTTT. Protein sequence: CASSPGTGANTEAFF.

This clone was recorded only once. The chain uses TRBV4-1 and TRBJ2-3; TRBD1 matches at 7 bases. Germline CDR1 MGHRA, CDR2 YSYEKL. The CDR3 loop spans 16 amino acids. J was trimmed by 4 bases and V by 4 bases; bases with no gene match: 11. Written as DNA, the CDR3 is TGCGCCAGCAGCCGAGAGACAGGGTCCTATCCAGATACGCAGTATTTT. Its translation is CASSRETGSYPDTQYF.

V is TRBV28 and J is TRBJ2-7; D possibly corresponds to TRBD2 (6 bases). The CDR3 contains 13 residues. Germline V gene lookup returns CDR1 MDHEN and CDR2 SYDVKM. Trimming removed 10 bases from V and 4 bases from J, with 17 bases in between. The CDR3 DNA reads TGTGCCATCGGGCTCGAGGCGGGGTACGAGCAGTACTTC. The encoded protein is CAIGLEAGYEQYF. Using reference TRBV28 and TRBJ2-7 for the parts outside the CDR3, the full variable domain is DVKVTQSSRYLVKRTGEKVFLECVQDMDHENMFWYRQDPGLGLRLIYFSYDVKMKEKGDIPEGYSVSREKKERFSLILESASTNQTSMYLCAIGLEAGYEQYFGPGTRLTVT.

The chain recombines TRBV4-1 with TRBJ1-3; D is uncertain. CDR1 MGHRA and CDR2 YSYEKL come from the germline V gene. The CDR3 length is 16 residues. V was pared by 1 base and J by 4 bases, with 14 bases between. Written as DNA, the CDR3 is TGCGCCAGCAGCCAAGGGGCGGGAATGCGGGGAAACACCATATATTTT. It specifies CASSQGAGMRGNTIYF.

The DNA of the CDR3 is TGTGCCAGCAGTGAATCCGGGACTAGCGGGAGAAACGAGCAGTACTTC. This translates into CASSESGTSGRNEQYF. The rearrangement joins TRBV25-1 to TRBJ2-7; 14 bases map to TRBD2. This CDR3 contains 16 residues. V shed 1 base, J shed 5 bases, and the junction held 4 bases outside the gene matches. The germline gives CDR1 MGHDK, CDR2 SYGVNS.

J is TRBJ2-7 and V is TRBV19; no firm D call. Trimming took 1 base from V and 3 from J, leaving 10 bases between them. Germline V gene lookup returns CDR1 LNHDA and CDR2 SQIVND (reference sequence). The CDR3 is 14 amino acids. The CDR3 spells CASSIARNHYEQYF. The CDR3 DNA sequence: TGTGCCAGTAGTATAGCGCGGAACCACTACGAGCAGTACTTC. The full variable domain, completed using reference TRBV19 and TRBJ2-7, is DGGITQSPKYLFRKEGQNVTLSCEQNLNHDAMYWYRQDPGQGLRLIYYSQIVNDFQKGDIAEGYSVSREKKESFPLTVTSAQKNPTAFYLCASSIARNHYEQYFGPGTRLTVT.

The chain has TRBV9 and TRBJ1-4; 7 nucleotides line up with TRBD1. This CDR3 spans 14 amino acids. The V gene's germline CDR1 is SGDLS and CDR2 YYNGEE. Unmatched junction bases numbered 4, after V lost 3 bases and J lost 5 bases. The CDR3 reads CASSADRPNEKLFF. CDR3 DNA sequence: TGTGCCAGCAGCGCGGACAGGCCCAATGAAAAACTGTTTTTT. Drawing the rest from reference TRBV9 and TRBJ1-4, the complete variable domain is DSGVTQTPKHLITATGQRVTLRCSPRSGDLSVYWYQQSLDQGLQFLIQYYNGEERAKGNILERFSAQQFPDLHSELNLSSLELGDSALYFCASSADRPNEKLFFGSGTQLSVL.

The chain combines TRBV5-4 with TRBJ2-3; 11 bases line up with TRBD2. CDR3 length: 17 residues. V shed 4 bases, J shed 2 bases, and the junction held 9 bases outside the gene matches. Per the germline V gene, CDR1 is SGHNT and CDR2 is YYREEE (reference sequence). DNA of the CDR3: TGTGCCAGCAGCATCCCGGGACTAGCGGTGCCCACAGATACGCAGTATTTT. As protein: CASSIPGLAVPTDTQYF.

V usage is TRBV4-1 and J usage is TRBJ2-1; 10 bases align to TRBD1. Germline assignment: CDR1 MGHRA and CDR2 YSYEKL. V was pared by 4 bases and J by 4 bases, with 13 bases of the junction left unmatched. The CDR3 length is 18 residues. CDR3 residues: CASSRFDRDRGPYNEQFF. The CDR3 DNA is TGCGCCAGCAGCCGGTTTGACCGGGACAGGGGACCTTACAATGAGCAGTTCTTC.

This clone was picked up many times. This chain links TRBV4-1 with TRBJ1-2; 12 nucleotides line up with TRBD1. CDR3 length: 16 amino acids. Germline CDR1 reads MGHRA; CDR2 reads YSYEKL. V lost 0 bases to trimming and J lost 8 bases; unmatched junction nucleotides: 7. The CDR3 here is CASSQDQFGTGGGYTF. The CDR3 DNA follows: TGCGCCAGCAGCCAAGATCAGTTCGGGACAGGGGGCGGCTACACCTTC.

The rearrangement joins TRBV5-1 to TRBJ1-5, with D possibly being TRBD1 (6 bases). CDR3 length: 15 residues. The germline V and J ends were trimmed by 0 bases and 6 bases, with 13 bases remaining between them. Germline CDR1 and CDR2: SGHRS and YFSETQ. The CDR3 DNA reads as TGCGCCAGCAGCTTGGGGACAGCAAGCCTTCAGCCCCAGCATTTT. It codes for CASSLGTASLQPQHF.